This is a list of T cell receptor beta chains from one sample in a study of technical replicates of blood from several donors. The data were produced by immunoSEQ multiplex PCR, yet TCRdb's version contains in-frame clones alone and is incomplete. The sample yields 30,000 to 40,000 clones, 90% to 95% seen once. Input material: PBMCs. The origin of the receptors is a human donor in good health. Some clones in this sample may be carry-over from other donors' samples. Both conserved end residues are part of each CDR3. The D gene is left open where the match is weak. Expanded clones are given a class, and other clones once, few, many or no size at all.

j_call d_call v_call clone_size cdr3_aa cdr3_nt
TRBJ2-6 TRBD2 TRBV30 NA CAWRELAGLSGANVLTF TGTGCCTGGAGAGAACTAGCGGGTCTCTCTGGGGCCAACGTCCTGACTTTC
TRBJ2-7 NA TRBV6-5 NA CASSLNRDSYEQYF TGTGCCAGCAGTTTAAACAGGGACTCCTACGAGCAGTACTTC
TRBJ1-4 NA TRBV11-1 NA CASSLQGGANEKLFF TGTGCCAGCAGCTTACAAGGGGGAGCTAATGAAAAACTGTTTTTT
TRBJ1-3 NA TRBV4-1 NA CASSQAGTPSGNTIYF TGCGCCAGCAGCCAAGCAGGGACACCCTCTGGAAACACCATATATTTT
TRBJ2-7 NA TRBV9 NA CASSVDRGEQYF TGTGCCAGCAGCGTAGATCGCGGCGAGCAGTACTTC
TRBJ2-5 TRBD2 TRBV5-6 NA CASSRLAGAVYQETQYF TGTGCCAGCTCAAGACTAGCGGGGGCCGTCTATCAAGAGACCCAGTACTTC
TRBJ2-7 NA TRBV23-1 NA CAGPGTRVDEQYF TGCGCAGGACCCGGGACACGGGTGGACGAGCAGTACTTC
TRBJ2-7 NA TRBV15 NA CATSRGTTGLSYEQYF TGTGCCACCAGCAGGGGTACTACGGGACTGAGCTACGAGCAGTACTTC
TRBJ1-1 NA TRBV4-1 NA CASSQFPPGQMNTEAFF TGCGCCAGCAGCCAATTCCCGCCGGGACAAATGAACACTGAAGCTTTCTTT
TRBJ1-5 TRBD1 TRBV2 once CASSPDRGREPQHF TGTGCCAGCAGTCCCGACAGGGGGCGAGAGCCCCAGCATTTT